The text below deals with one TCR beta chain. Clones were read by immunoSEQ multiplex PCR, and TCRdb kept only the in-frame ones, dropping some. Of more than 95,000 clones listed, over 75% are singletons. This entry comes from a study of blood T cell repertoires in COVID-19. V was cut by 4 bases and J by 2 bases, with 8 bases left in between. The length of the CDR3 is 13 residues. Germline V gives CDR1 KGHSH, CDR2 LQKENI. The gene calls are TRBV18 and TRBJ1-1; no reliable D call. Sequencing used peripheral blood. The sequence derives from a woman of 80 years or more with acute or convalescent COVID-19. Here the CDR3 reads CASSRDINTEAFF. CDR3 DNA sequence: TGTGCCAGCTCACGAGACATAAACACTGAAGCTTTCTTT.